This TCR beta chain was recovered during a study of Ad26.COV2.S vaccination and SARS-CoV-2 variants. Whole-study findings and limits: Recipients given vaccine exceeded placebo recipients in spike-specific TCR breadth. Placebo and vaccine recipients had non-spike TCR breadth that was similar.

The treatment was: over 15 received Ad26.COV2.S at low or high dose, single or two shots; about five received placebo; per-sample allocation not given. The samples were gathered on day 63 after the first injection of vaccine or placebo. Produced via immunoSEQ multiplex PCR; TCRdb's table is partial and in-frame only. This repertoire shows over 400,000 clones, roughly 90% found once; its top ten account for approximately 1.7%. The CDR3 is 14 residues long. In germline, CDR1 is SGDLS, CDR2 YYNGEE. Trimming took off 4 bases at V and 1 base at J, with 9 bases between the two ends. As concerns this clone: Its antigen is not known.

The chain is built from TRBV9 and TRBJ1-3; unclear D gene. The specimen was peripheral blood, collected in a trial of Ad26.COV2.S vaccine versus placebo. The TCR sequence derives from a person aged 18-65 years who received the Ad26.COV2.S COVID-19 vaccine or a placebo. Here the CDR3 DNA reads TGTGCCAGCAGCCCCGGGAGTTCTGGAAACACCATATATTTT. It yields the protein CASSPGSSGNTIYF.